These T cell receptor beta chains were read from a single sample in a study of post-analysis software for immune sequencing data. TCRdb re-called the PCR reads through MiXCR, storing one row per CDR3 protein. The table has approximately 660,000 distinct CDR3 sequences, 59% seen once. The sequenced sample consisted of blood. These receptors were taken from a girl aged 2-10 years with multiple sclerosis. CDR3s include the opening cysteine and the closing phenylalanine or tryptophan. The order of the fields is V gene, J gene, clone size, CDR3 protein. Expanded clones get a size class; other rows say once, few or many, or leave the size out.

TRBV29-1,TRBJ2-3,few,CSVEEGAKDTQYF
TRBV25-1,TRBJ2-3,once,CASSERAEYTDTQYF
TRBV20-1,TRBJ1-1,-,CSARQGGSEAFF
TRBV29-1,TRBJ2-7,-,CSVDRGQGEEAYEQYF
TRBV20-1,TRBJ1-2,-,CSARDPPRNRGGYTF
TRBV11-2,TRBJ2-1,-,CASSIRLAGPNEQFF
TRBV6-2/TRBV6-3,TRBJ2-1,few,CASSSLANPYNEQFF
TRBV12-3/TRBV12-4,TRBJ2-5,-,CASYSRLSGETQYF
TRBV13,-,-,CASSLGGRAIEQYF
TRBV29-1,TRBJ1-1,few,CSVDGWDRWNTEAFF
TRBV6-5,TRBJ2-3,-,CASSPDSHTQYF
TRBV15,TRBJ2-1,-,CATSRDRGGGNEQFF
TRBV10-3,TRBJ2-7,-,CAISEGRQDENYEQYF
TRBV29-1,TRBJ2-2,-,CSVVSRDTGELFF
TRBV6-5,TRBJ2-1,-,CASGYPYNEQFF
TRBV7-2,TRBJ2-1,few,CASSAGTSGGPGYNEQFF
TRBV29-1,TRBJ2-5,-,CSVRRVGETQYF
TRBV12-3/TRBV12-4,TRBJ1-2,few,CASSTRAQNGYTF
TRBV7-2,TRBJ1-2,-,CASSFSKGGYGYTF
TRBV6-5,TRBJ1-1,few,CASSYSKGMNTEAFF
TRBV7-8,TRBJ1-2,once,CASSLIADVGLPPNYGYTF
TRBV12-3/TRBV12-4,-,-,CASRGGPRGTQYF
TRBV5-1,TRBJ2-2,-,CASSFSGDGELFF
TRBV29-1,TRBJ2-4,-,CSVEGGLAKNIQYF
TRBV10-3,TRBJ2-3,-,CAIRGEADTQYF
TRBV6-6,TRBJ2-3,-,CASRSIDTDTQYF
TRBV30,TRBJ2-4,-,CACTPVGRSDIQYF
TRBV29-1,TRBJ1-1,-,CSVEVNTEAFF
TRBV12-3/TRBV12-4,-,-,CASSSEGGVGGTQYF
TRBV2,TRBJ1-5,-,CASSVAGMGNQPQHF
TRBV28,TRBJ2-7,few,CASSLWASVTYEQYF
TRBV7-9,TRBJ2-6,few,CASSPLDRASGANVLTF
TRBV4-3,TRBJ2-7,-,CASSQMNLLAGGQSSYEQYF
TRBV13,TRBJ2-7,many,CASTSPGVPYEQYF
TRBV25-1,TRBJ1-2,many,CASSEYGDRGYGYTF
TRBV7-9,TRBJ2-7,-,CASSLGGTRSYEQYF
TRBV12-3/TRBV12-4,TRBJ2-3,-,CASSFPLAGVITDTQYF
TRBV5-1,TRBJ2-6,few,CASSLHPSRDLGANVLTF
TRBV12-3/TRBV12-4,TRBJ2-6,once,CASRELSGANVLTF
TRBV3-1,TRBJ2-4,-,CASSQDLASGTRAKNIQYF
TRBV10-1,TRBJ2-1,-,CASSGGLAGHEQFF
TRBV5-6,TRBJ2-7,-,CASSFPGGADEQYF
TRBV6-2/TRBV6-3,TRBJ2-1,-,CASSYSLAGRDYNEQFF
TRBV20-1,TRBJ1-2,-,CSARRGREYYGYTF
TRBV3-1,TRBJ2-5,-,CASTARERGEQYF
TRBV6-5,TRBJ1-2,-,CASSYQGAGGYTF
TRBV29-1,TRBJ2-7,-,CSGPVHEQYF
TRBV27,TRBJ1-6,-,CASSSGQASYNSPLHF